The clone carrying this TCR beta chain was counted between two and nine times. What it recognizes is unknown. Isolated RNA was reverse transcribed into cDNA used as the sequencing template. Method: immunoSEQ multiplex PCR; TCRdb's copy keeps in-frame clones and lacks some. The table has around 140,000 clones, approximately 51% seen once. The data are from a study of CD8+ T cells in alopecia areata. Study-wide background: It was oral tofacitinib, at 5 to 10 mg twice daily, that treated patients received.

General observations from the study: Normal scalp had lower clonality than lesional scalp, with alopecia totalis/universalis lesions showing this most strongly.

This CDR3 comprises 16 residues. The V gene lost 4 bases and the J gene lost 8 bases, with 23 bases spanning the gap. Germline values: CDR1 SGHNT, CDR2 YYREEE (reference sequence). Researchers picked out CD4+ and CD8+ T cells from PBMCs by sorting. The chain recombines TRBV5-4 with TRBJ2-3; TRBD2 might be the D (6 bases). The receptor comes from a human donor with alopecia areata. Sequenced here: CD4+ T cells sorted from blood, sampled at week 0. The chain's CDR3 is CASSGSGSGRDRTQYF. The CDR3 DNA is TGTGCCAGCAGCGGGTCGGGGAGCGGGCGGGACCGTACGCAGTATTTT.